This T cell receptor (beta chain) was documented in a study of T cell changes during pregnancy in multiple sclerosis. The protocol was immunoSEQ multiplex PCR, while the TCRdb copy is restricted to in-frame clones and leaves out a portion. The sample holds 55,000 to 70,000 clones, less than 90% seen once. V lost 0 bases and J 9 bases, leaving 16 bases between the germline ends. The CDR3 has 15 amino acids. Germline-derived CDR1 and CDR2 are SGDLS and YYNGEE. This sequence originates from a female donor with multiple sclerosis, enrolled in a pregnancy study. This chain uses TRBV9 with TRBJ2-1, with D possibly matching TRBD1 (5 bases). The sequencing here drew on CD4+ T cells from peripheral blood mononuclear cells, taken in the third trimester of pregnancy. The CDR3 sequence is CASSVAVQGWSEQFF. The CDR3 region has the DNA TGTGCCAGCAGCGTAGCAGTCCAGGGCTGGAGTGAGCAGTTCTTC.